This record covers a single TCR beta chain. The antigen is unknown. These data originate in a study of cytomegalovirus exposure and HLA in healthy donors. Study in general: Unique TCRs from HLA-typed donors, around 79 million of them, were held in an early data release.

The CDR3 length is 15 residues. Germline CDR1 reads LNHNV; CDR2 reads YYDKDF (reference sequence). V was cut by 4 bases and J by 2 bases, with 15 bases left in between. Study conclusions and caveats: Some V segments, including TRBV6-2 and TRBV6-3, were excluded as indistinguishable.

With 60 Vbeta and 13 Jbeta primers, the PCR was carried out. Sequencing was performed with immunoSEQ multiplex PCR; in TCRdb, only in-frame clones are kept and a portion is missing. The sample has 120,000 to 150,000 clones, 76% seen once. The receptor was isolated from a man aged 18 to 30 in good health and CMV-seronegative. The sample comprised PBMCs. The chain combines TRBV15 with TRBJ2-7, with D perhaps matching TRBD1 (8 bases). In DNA, the CDR3 is TGTGCCACCAGCAACAACAGGGGGGGGACCTACGAGCAGTACTTC. This gives the protein CATSNNRGGTYEQYF.